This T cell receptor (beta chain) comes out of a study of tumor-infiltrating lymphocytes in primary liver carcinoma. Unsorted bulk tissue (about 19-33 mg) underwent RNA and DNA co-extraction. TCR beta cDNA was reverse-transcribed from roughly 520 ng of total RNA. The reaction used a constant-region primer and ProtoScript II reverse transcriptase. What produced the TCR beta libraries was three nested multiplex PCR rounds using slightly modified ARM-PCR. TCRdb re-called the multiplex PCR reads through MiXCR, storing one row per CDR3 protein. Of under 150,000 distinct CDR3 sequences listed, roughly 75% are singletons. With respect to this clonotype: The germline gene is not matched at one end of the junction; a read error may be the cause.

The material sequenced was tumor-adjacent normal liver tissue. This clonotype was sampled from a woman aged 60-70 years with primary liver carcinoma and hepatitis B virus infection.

Here the CDR3 reads CASGLLAGAKAYEQYF. CDR3 bases: TGTGCTAGCGGCTTGCTAGCGGGAGCTAAGGCCTATGAGCAGTACTTC. V gene TRBV11-2 combines with J gene TRBJ2-7; 10 nucleotides align to TRBD2. This CDR3 comprises 16 residues. CDR1 is SGHAT, CDR2 FQNNGV, per germline.